The 8 T cell receptor beta chains below all came from one sample that was sequenced in a study of OX40 agonist ivuxolimab in advanced cancers. Only in-frame clones appear in the TCRdb table, and some are missing; sequencing was by immunoSEQ multiplex PCR. The table includes 70,000 to 75,000 clones, roughly 82% detected once. The material sequenced was CD4+ or CD8+ T cells sorted from blood, taken in a trial of the OX40 agonist ivuxolimab. The receptors originated from an adult with an advanced solid tumor such as melanoma, head and neck, liver or kidney cancer.

In this sample, this clone turned up a few times. This chain links TRBV2 with TRBJ1-3; D remains ambiguous. CDR1 is SNHLY, CDR2 FYNNEI, per germline. This CDR3 contains 13 residues. V lost 1 base, J lost 3 bases, and 4 bases lay in between. CDR3: CASSEGRGNTIYF. The CDR3 nucleotides read TGTGCCAGCAGTGAAGGCCGTGGAAACACCATATATTTT.

The chain combines TRBV9 with TRBJ1-2; 7 bases fit TRBD1. J lost 7 bases, V lost 3 bases, and 18 bases had no gene match. The CDR3 is 17 residues long. Germline V gene data show CDR1 as SGDLS and CDR2 as YYNGEE. CDR3 bases: TGTGCCAGCAGCGCGACAGGGAGATCGGGGGCGAGTGGTGGCTACACCTTC. Its translation is CASSATGRSGASGGYTF.

This chain joins TRBV15 and TRBJ2-5, with D tentatively TRBD1 (5 bases). Per the germline V gene, CDR1 is LNHNV and CDR2 is YYDKDF (reference sequence). The CDR3 is 14 residues long. V lost 1 base and J lost 2, with 8 bases in between. This CDR3 is CATSRGRVQETQYF. For the CDR3, the DNA is TGTGCCACCAGCAGAGGCAGGGTTCAAGAGACCCAGTACTTC. The whole variable domain, remainder taken from reference TRBV15 and TRBJ2-5, is DAMVIQNPRYQVTQFGKPVTLSCSQTLNHNVMYWYQQKSSQAPKLLFHYYDKDFNNEADTPDNFQSRRPNTSFCFLDIRSPGLGDTAMYLCATSRGRVQETQYFGPGTRLLVL.

V usage is TRBV2 and J usage is TRBJ2-5; a weak D match, TRBD2 (5 bases). Looked up from germline, CDR1 is SNHLY and CDR2 is FYNNEI. The CDR3 consists of 14 residues. V was cut by 3 bases and J by 2 bases, with 10 bases left in between. CDR3: CASSELGGQETQYF. As DNA, the CDR3 is TGTGCCAGCAGTGAGCTTGGAGGACAAGAGACCCAGTACTTC.

The V call is TRBV18, the J call TRBJ1-2, with D uncertain. V was pared by 6 bases and J by 8 bases, with 10 bases between. This CDR3 is built from 11 residues. CDR1 is KGHSH and CDR2 is LQKENI in the germline V gene. The CDR3 region is CASSPGDGYTF. The DNA for the CDR3 is TGTGCCAGCTCGCCTGGAGACGGCTACACCTTC.

This clone occurred once. V usage is TRBV19 and J usage is TRBJ2-4, with D possibly TRBD2 on 6 matching bases. Looked up from germline, CDR1 is LNHDA and CDR2 is SQIVND (reference sequence). The V and J ends lost 3 bases and 6 bases respectively, with 18 bases between them. The CDR3 totals 16 residues. The CDR3 here is CASSIGGRMGSNIQYF. The CDR3 coding sequence is TGTGCCAGTAGTATTGGAGGGAGGATGGGGTCAAACATTCAGTACTTC.

V and J are TRBV7-2 and TRBJ1-3; D is perhaps TRBD1 (5 bases). Trimming took off 6 bases at V and 4 bases at J, with 19 bases between the two ends. The CDR3 runs 16 residues. Germline assignment: CDR1 SGHTA and CDR2 FQGNSA. CDR3 sequence reads: CASSFGRGFVGNTIYF. Written as DNA, the CDR3 is TGTGCCAGCAGTTTTGGACGGGGGTTTGTGGGAAACACCATATATTTT.

The J gene is TRBJ1-1, the V gene TRBV7-9; 8 nucleotides align to TRBD1. The germline gives CDR1 SEHNR, CDR2 FQNEAQ (reference sequence). V was clipped by 4 bases and J by 5 bases; unmatched bases: 6. The CDR3 length is 14 residues. In nucleotides, the CDR3 is TGTGCCAGCAGCTCCGGACAGGGTTGGACTGAAGCTTTCTTT. Amino acids: CASSSGQGWTEAFF.